This T cell receptor beta chain derives from a study of CD8 T cells in ankylosing spondylitis. Study-wide points: Characteristic of ankylosing spondylitis blood, it appeared, was a TCR beta motif comprising roughly 8 highly homologous variants. Relatively scarce in peripheral blood, disease-linked clones were CD8+. Reports say disease-linked clones showed up significantly more in matched ankylosing spondylitis synovial fluid.

About this clonotype itself: Its antigen is unknown.

TCRdb called the 5' RACE reads again in MiXCR, with one record for every CDR3 protein. The repertoire has fewer than 650,000 distinct CDR3 sequences, roughly 13% of them found once; the top ten carry 6.8%. Source material: blood, either unsorted or a sorted T cell fraction (not recorded which). The clonotype was recovered from a male donor with ankylosing spondylitis.

CDR3 bases: TGCAGTGCTCTCTCAGGTGGATCCGCCACAGATACGCAGTATTTT. This gives the protein CSALSGGSATDTQYF. This chain connects TRBV20-1 to TRBJ2-3; D remains unclear. The V end was cut by 5 bases, the J end by 2 bases, with 17 bases between. The CDR3 consists of 15 residues. Per the germline V gene, CDR1 is DFQATT and CDR2 is SNEGSKA (reference sequence).